This TCR beta chain is drawn from a study of cytomegalovirus exposure and HLA in healthy donors. Overall study findings and caveats: Analyzed later, most CMV-associated TCR beta chains appeared HLA-restricted. Some segments of the V type, notably TRBV6-2 and TRBV6-3, were excluded as indistinguishable. The study labeled about 160 TCR beta chains cytomegalovirus-associated.

Vbeta (60) and Jbeta (13) primers were used in the PCR. Under the authors' procedure: In a later analysis, roughly 86 million unique TCR beta chains included roughly 11 million shared by two or more donors. Clones were read by immunoSEQ multiplex PCR, and TCRdb kept only the in-frame ones, dropping some. The DNA gave D and trimming, while V, J and clone size come from that table. Of a few hundred thousand clones listed, just under 85% are singletons. Germline CDR1 LNHDA, CDR2 SQIVND (reference sequence). J gave up 2 bases and V 5 bases, and 3 bases lay outside the gene matches. This CDR3 region has 15 residues. This clone has just a few counts. Antigen unknown.

V is TRBV19 and J is TRBJ1-5, with 10 bases lining up with TRBD1. The source material was PBMCs. The sequence came from a woman aged 40 to 55 in good health and CMV-seropositive. The CDR3 region has the DNA TGTGCCAGTAGTCGACAGGGGGCAGGCAATCAGCCCCAGCATTTT. Its translation is CASSRQGAGNQPQHF.